This TCR beta chain came from a study of cytomegalovirus exposure and HLA in healthy donors. Study results and limitations: The authors confirmed in vitro that a few CMV-associated chains were specific for CMV antigens.

Healthy bone marrow donors formed the donor group. The V end was cut by 2 bases, the J end by 7 bases, with 3 bases between. The CDR3 length is 11 residues. In germline, CDR1 is SGHAT, CDR2 FQNNGV. PCR amplification relied on 60 Vbeta primers (plus 13 Jbeta primers). TCRdb keeps only in-frame clones here, not all; method: immunoSEQ multiplex PCR. The repertoire holds about 150,000 clones, with roughly 70% as singletons. About this clone: Its specificity is not known.

This rearrangement joins TRBV11-2 to TRBJ2-1; D uncertain. This TCR was recovered from a woman aged 55-70 years in good health and CMV-seropositive. Sequencing was carried out using PBMCs. The CDR3 bases are TGTGCCAGCAGCTTATCGAATGAGCAGTTCTTC. It translates to CASSLSNEQFF.